These 26 T cell receptor beta chains were all obtained from the same sample, sequenced in a study of siplizumab effects on memory and regulatory T cells. Sequencing was performed with immunoSEQ multiplex PCR; in TCRdb, only in-frame clones are kept and a portion is missing. The sample yields about 57,000 clones, roughly 83% seen once. The source material was memory CD4+ T cells sorted from blood. Receptors were obtained from a human donor in good health.

The chain couples TRBV2 to TRBJ2-7, with a possible D match to TRBD1 (6 bases). CDR1 is SNHLY and CDR2 is FYNNEI in the germline V gene. The CDR3 length is 14 residues. With 2 bases removed from V and 3 bases from J, the gap between germline ends came to 11 bases. CDR3 protein: CASSELQGVYEQYF. The CDR3 region has the DNA TGTGCCAGCAGTGAACTACAGGGAGTCTACGAGCAGTACTTC.

This clone has a single count. The genes are TRBV6-1 and TRBJ1-2; no clear D gene. Deletions cut 0 bases from V and 0 bases from J, with 8 bases between. The CDR3 runs 15 residues. The germline gives CDR1 MNHNS, CDR2 SASEGT. CDR3 sequence reads: CASSEAPRANYGYTF. The CDR3 DNA reads as TGTGCCAGCAGTGAAGCCCCCCGAGCTAACTATGGCTACACCTTC.

The table lists this clone with a few counts. The J gene is TRBJ1-2, the V gene TRBV5-1; 9 nucleotides line up with TRBD1. V dropped 3 bases and J dropped 2; count of bases not matched to a gene: 5. Germline lookup yields CDR1 SGHRS and CDR2 YFSETQ. The CDR3 is made up of 15 amino acids. The CDR3 DNA sequence: TGCGCCAGCAGCTGGGGGACAGGGAAGAACTATGGCTACACCTTC. This sequence encodes CASSWGTGKNYGYTF. Together with reference TRBV5-1 and TRBJ1-2, the CDR3 gives the full variable domain: KAGVTQTPRYLIKTRGQQVTLSCSPISGHRSVSWYQQTPGQGLQFLFEYFSETQRNKGNFPGRFSGRQFSNSRSEMNVSTLELGDSALYLCASSWGTGKNYGYTFGSGTRLTVV.

The chain employs TRBV5-1 and TRBJ2-7; no clear D gene. Deletions cut 5 bases from V and 6 bases from J, with 18 bases between. There are 14 residues in the CDR3. Germline CDR1 is SGHRS and CDR2 is YFSETQ. This chain's CDR3 is CASSDGAYTSEQYF. The CDR3 DNA is TGCGCCAGCAGTGATGGAGCCTACACTTCCGAGCAGTACTTC. The full variable domain, rest sourced from reference TRBV5-1 and TRBJ2-7, is KAGVTQTPRYLIKTRGQQVTLSCSPISGHRSVSWYQQTPGQGLQFLFEYFSETQRNKGNFPGRFSGRQFSNSRSEMNVSTLELGDSALYLCASSDGAYTSEQYFGPGTRLTVT.

This chain uses TRBV6-1 with TRBJ2-5; 12 nucleotides align to TRBD2. Germline values: CDR1 MNHNS, CDR2 SASEGT. This CDR3 comprises 19 residues. The V segment lost 0 bases and the J segment 4 bases; nucleotides outside the gene matches: 12. In DNA, the CDR3 is TGTGCCAGCAGTGAAGCGGCTAGCGGGAGGGCCGGTTCACGAGAGACCCAGTACTTC. As protein: CASSEAASGRAGSRETQYF.

The genes are TRBV27 and TRBJ2-7, with TRBD2 as a possible D gene (6 bases). The CDR3 sequence is 16 residues long. Germline values: CDR1 MNHEY, CDR2 SMNVEV (reference sequence). V was pared by 4 bases and J by 3 bases, with 19 bases between. For the CDR3, the DNA is TGTGCCAGCAGTTCCCGTCCGGGACTCGTAAACTACGAGCAGTACTTC. Translating gives CASSSRPGLVNYEQYF.

The rearrangement uses TRBV30 and TRBJ2-7; D tentatively fits TRBD1 or TRBD2 (5 bases each). The CDR3 length is 13 residues. CDR1 and CDR2 from the germline V gene are GTSNPN and SVGIG (reference sequence). V was trimmed by 3 bases and J by 7 bases, leaving 16 bases between them. The CDR3 loop reads CAWSRTAGAEQYF. The CDR3 region has the DNA TGTGCCTGGAGCCGGACTGCCGGGGCGGAGCAGTACTTC. Together with reference TRBV30 and TRBJ2-7, the CDR3 gives the full variable domain: SQTIHQWPATLVQPVGSPLSLECTVEGTSNPNLYWYRQAAGRGLQLLFYSVGIGQISSEVPQNLSASRPQDRQFILSSKKLLLSDSGFYLCAWSRTAGAEQYFGPGTRLTVT.

The table lists this clone with a few counts. V gene TRBV6-5 combines with J gene TRBJ1-2; possibly TRBD1 for D (5 bases). The CDR3 contains 13 residues. V was cut by 4 bases and J by 4 bases, with 10 bases left in between. Germline CDR1 and CDR2: MNHEY and SVGAGI. The CDR3 coding sequence is TGTGCCAGCAGTTCCGGGCAGGGCTATGGCTACACCTTC. Its protein product is CASSSGQGYGYTF.

This chain links TRBV5-1 with TRBJ2-3; no firm D call. Trimming removed 7 bases from V and 3 bases from J, with 18 bases in between. This CDR3 contains 15 residues. Germline CDR1 reads SGHRS; CDR2 reads YFSETQ. In DNA form, the CDR3 reads TGCGCCAGCCTTAGGTTGAGCGCCGGGACAGATACGCAGTATTTT. Its translation is CASLRLSAGTDTQYF. Full variable domain (remainder filled in from reference TRBV5-1 and TRBJ2-3): KAGVTQTPRYLIKTRGQQVTLSCSPISGHRSVSWYQQTPGQGLQFLFEYFSETQRNKGNFPGRFSGRQFSNSRSEMNVSTLELGDSALYLCASLRLSAGTDTQYFGPGTRLTVL.

The J gene is TRBJ2-2, the V gene TRBV27; 9 bases are shared with TRBD1. Germline values: CDR1 MNHEY, CDR2 SMNVEV (reference sequence). V lost 8 bases, J lost 5 bases, and 12 bases stayed unmatched. CDR3 length equals 16 residues. CDR3 in DNA: TGTGCCAGCTCAGAGCTAGGGACAGGGTATACCGGGGAGCTGTTTTTT. As protein: CASSELGTGYTGELFF.

This clone was counted a few times. The chain joins TRBV7-2 to TRBJ2-5; maybe TRBD1 (5 bases). The CDR3 has 14 amino acids. Germline V gives CDR1 SGHTA, CDR2 FQGNSA. The V end was cut by 5 bases, the J end by 1 base, with 11 bases between. CDR3 sequence: CASSQGRFQETQYF. DNA for the CDR3: TGTGCCAGCAGCCAGGGCAGGTTCCAAGAGACCCAGTACTTC.

The rearrangement joins TRBV27 to TRBJ2-3; 7 bases match TRBD1. The CDR3 is 16 amino acids. The germline V gene encodes CDR1 MNHEY and CDR2 SMNVEV (reference sequence). J gave up 2 bases and V 3 bases, and 8 bases lay outside the gene matches. In nucleotides, the CDR3 is TGTGCCAGCAGTTTGTTGGCAGGGGGATTCACAGATACGCAGTATTTT. It encodes CASSLLAGGFTDTQYF.

V is TRBV23-1 and J is TRBJ1-1, with 7 bases lining up with TRBD1. TRBV23-1 is filed as an ORF, its function uncertain. Trimming took 2 bases from V and 3 from J; bases not matched to a gene: 15. This CDR3 contains 18 residues. The CDR3 coding sequence is TGCGCCAGCAGTCAAGAGCCAAGGACAGGCCGTGAGGACACTGAAGCTTTCTTT. Its protein product is CASSQEPRTGREDTEAFF.

V gene TRBV5-6 combines with J gene TRBJ2-5; 7 positions agree with TRBD1. V lost 3 bases to trimming and J lost 1 base; unmatched junction nucleotides: 6. Germline V gene lookup returns CDR1 SGHDT and CDR2 YYEEEE. The CDR3 has 15 residues. CDR3 coding DNA: TGTGCCAGCAGCTCGCTGGACAGGACCCAAGAGACCCAGTACTTC. It yields the protein CASSSLDRTQETQYF.

The CDR3 nucleotides are TGTGCCAGCAGCGTAGGATGGGGACCGATCTCTGGAAACACCATATATTTT. This sequence encodes CASSVGWGPISGNTIYF. The chain links TRBV9 to TRBJ1-3; maybe TRBD1 (5 bases). V was trimmed by 0 bases and J by 0 bases, leaving 13 bases between them. This CDR3 contains 17 residues. The germline V gene has CDR1 SGDLS and CDR2 YYNGEE.

The chain has TRBV2 and TRBJ2-7; 14 bases map to TRBD2. Germline CDR1 and CDR2: SNHLY and FYNNEI. V was pared by 9 bases and J by 2 bases, with 9 bases of the junction left unmatched. The CDR3 runs to 16 residues. The CDR3 region has the DNA TGTGCCAGACAGGCGGGACTAGCGGGGGCTACCTACGAGCAGTACTTC. As protein: CARQAGLAGATYEQYF.

The genes are TRBV19 and TRBJ1-5; D remains unclear. Germline-derived CDR1 and CDR2 are LNHDA and SQIVND (reference sequence). The CDR3 has 17 residues. V was shortened by 2 bases and J by 0 bases, with 14 bases between the two germline ends. This CDR3 reads CASSINPPGYSNQPQHF. The CDR3 nucleotides are TGTGCCAGTAGTATAAACCCCCCGGGTTATAGCAATCAGCCCCAGCATTTT.

V and J are TRBV6-1 and TRBJ2-2; 7 nucleotides match TRBD2. Per germline, CDR1 MNHNS and CDR2 SASEGT. With 0 bases clipped from V and 2 bases from J, the junction kept 9 bases outside the gene matches. CDR3 length equals 18 residues. CDR3 sequence (DNA): TGTGCCAGCAGTGAAGCGCTGGGGGGAGGGGCAAACACCGGGGAGCTGTTTTTT. Protein: CASSEALGGGANTGELFF.

This clone was counted a few times. The chain employs TRBV6-1 and TRBJ2-5; D tentatively fits TRBD1 or TRBD2 (5 bases each). Germline V CDR1 and CDR2: MNHNS, SASEGT. With 6 bases removed from V and 7 bases from J, the gap between germline ends came to 21 bases. This CDR3 contains 15 residues. The CDR3 loop is CASRSTRGQMATQYF. CDR3 bases: TGTGCCAGCAGGTCGACACGGGGCCAGATGGCGACCCAGTACTTC.

The CDR3 here is CASTDWQANTGELFF. The DNA for the CDR3 is TGCGCCAGTACAGACTGGCAAGCGAACACCGGGGAGCTGTTTTTT. V usage is TRBV5-1 and J usage is TRBJ2-2; D is uncertain. The CDR3 extends over 15 amino acids. Germline-derived CDR1 and CDR2 are SGHRS and YFSETQ. V was trimmed by 8 bases and J by 0 bases, leaving 14 bases between them.

J is TRBJ1-4 and V is TRBV14, with 8 bases that match TRBD1. Germline lookup yields CDR1 SGHDN and CDR2 FVKESK. The CDR3 is 17 residues long. The J segment lost 8 bases and the V segment lost 3 bases, leaving 14 bases of the junction unmatched. This CDR3 is CASSQGQAAPGKEKLFF. CDR3 DNA: TGTGCCAGCAGCCAGGGACAGGCAGCCCCCGGGAAGGAAAAACTGTTTTTT.

The chain is built from TRBV7-9 and TRBJ2-7, with TRBD1 identical over 8 bases. The CDR3 totals 15 residues. With V trimmed by 6 bases and J by 4 bases, 11 bases remained unmatched. Germline CDR1 SEHNR, CDR2 FQNEAQ (reference sequence). As DNA, the CDR3 is TGTGCCAGCAGTGTAGACAGGGGCACCCGATACGAGCAGTACTTC. Translated, it gives CASSVDRGTRYEQYF. Full variable domain (missing parts from reference TRBV7-9 and TRBJ2-7): DTGVSQNPRHKITKRGQNVTFRCDPISEHNRLYWYRQTLGQGPEFLTYFQNEAQLEKSRLLSDRFSAERPKGSFSTLEIQRTEQGDSAMYLCASSVDRGTRYEQYFGPGTRLTVT.

CDR3 bases: TGCGCCAGCAGCTTGGCCGGGACCCGGGGCAATGAGCAGTTCTTC. Its protein is CASSLAGTRGNEQFF. The chain recombines TRBV5-1 with TRBJ2-1; D may match TRBD1 or TRBD2 (5 bases each). The CDR3 sequence is 15 residues long. Germline V CDR1 and CDR2: SGHRS, YFSETQ. V was clipped by 0 bases and J by 6 bases, with 13 bases between them.

The rearrangement uses TRBV7-2 and TRBJ1-2; D may be TRBD1 (5 bases). This CDR3 is built from 12 residues. Germline-derived CDR1 and CDR2 are SGHTA and FQGNSA. Trimming shortened V by 5 bases and J by 4 bases, and 8 bases separated the two germline ends. CDR3: CASSHDSYGYTF. CDR3 sequence (DNA): TGTGCCAGCAGCCACGACAGCTATGGCTACACCTTC.

This chain joins TRBV5-8 and TRBJ2-2; 7 positions match TRBD2. Trimming cost V 2 bases and J 3 bases; bases outside gene matches: 10. CDR1 and CDR2 from the germline V gene are SGHTS and YDEGEE. The CDR3 contains 17 residues. The CDR3 nucleotides read TGTGCCAGCAGCTTAAGCGGGACCGCCATTTACACCGGGGAGCTGTTTTTT. Translating gives CASSLSGTAIYTGELFF.

The rearrangement joins TRBV7-9 to TRBJ2-7, with D uncertain. V lost 1 base and J lost 0, with 7 bases in between. The V gene's germline CDR1 is SEHNR and CDR2 FQNEAQ (reference sequence). The CDR3 sequence is 14 residues long. Written as DNA, the CDR3 is TGTGCCAGCAGCTTAGAGGCCGTCTCCTACGAGCAGTACTTC. As protein: CASSLEAVSYEQYF.